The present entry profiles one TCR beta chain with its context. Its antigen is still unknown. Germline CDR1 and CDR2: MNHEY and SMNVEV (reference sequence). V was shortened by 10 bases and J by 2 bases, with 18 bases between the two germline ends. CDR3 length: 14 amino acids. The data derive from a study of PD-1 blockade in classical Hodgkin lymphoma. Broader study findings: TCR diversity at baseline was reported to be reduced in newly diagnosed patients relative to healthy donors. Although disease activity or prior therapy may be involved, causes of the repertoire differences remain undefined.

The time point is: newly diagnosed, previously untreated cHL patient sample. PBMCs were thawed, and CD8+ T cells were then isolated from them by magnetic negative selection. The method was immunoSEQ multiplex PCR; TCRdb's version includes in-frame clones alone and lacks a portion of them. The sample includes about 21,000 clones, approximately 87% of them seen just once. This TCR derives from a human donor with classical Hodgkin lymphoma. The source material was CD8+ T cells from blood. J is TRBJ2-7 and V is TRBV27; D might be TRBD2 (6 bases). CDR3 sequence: CATREQGFPYEQYF. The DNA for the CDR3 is TGTGCCACCCGGGAGCAGGGCTTTCCCTACGAGCAGTACTTC.